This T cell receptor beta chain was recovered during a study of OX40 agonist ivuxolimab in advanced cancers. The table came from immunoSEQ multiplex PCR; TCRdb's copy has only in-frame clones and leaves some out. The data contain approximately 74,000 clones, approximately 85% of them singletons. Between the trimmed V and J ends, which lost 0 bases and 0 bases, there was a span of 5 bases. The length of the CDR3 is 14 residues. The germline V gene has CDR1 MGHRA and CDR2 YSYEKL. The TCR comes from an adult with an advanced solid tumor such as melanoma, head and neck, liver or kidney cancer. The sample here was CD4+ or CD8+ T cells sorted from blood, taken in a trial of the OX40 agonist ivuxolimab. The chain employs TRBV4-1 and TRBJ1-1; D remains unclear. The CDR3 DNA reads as TGCGCCAGCAGCCAAGATCGTCTGAACACTGAAGCTTTCTTT. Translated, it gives CASSQDRLNTEAFF.